This T cell receptor (beta chain) was recovered during a study of T cells in Graves' hyperthyroidism and ophthalmopathy (dated by TCRdb to between 2018 and 2021). Study-wide context: Peripheral blood samples were taken at initial diagnosis, before any treatment was given. The paper describes TCR Vbeta CDR3 sequencing of 140 or so peripheral blood samples, made up of 43 ophthalmopathy patients, 70 to 75 hyperthyroidism patients and approximately 17 progressor patients. To identify distinguishing TCR V-J signatures, a discovery cohort of some 99 patients was used, comprising 40 to 45 with Graves' ophthalmopathy and around 57 with stable Graves' hyperthyroidism. Thyroid tissue and blood T-cell repertoires from several Graves' hyperthyroidism patients were also compared in the study. After blood sampling, hyperthyroidism patients were treated with methimazole at a starting dose of 30 mg daily, and ophthalmopathy patients were treated with high-dose intravenous methylprednisolone. Prospective prediction of ophthalmopathy was tested in an independent validation cohort consisting of fewer than 20 hyperthyroidism patients and around 16 patients who later progressed to ophthalmopathy. For training and testing, the 80 to 100 patients in the discovery cohort were randomly divided in a 7:3 ratio. Points the paper makes about the study in general: Most expanded thyroid clonotypes (frequency above 0.001) were also found in blood, which suggests that blood repertoires may mirror thyroid immune responses. In validation, the model predicted progression to ophthalmopathy a median of about 5.9 months before onset, with about 67% sensitivity and just under 75% specificity. Ophthalmopathy was separated from stable hyperthyroidism by a 13 V-J signature model, with around 88% sensitivity and approximately 81% specificity obtained in cross-validation and 80%/75% obtained in testing. No statistical method was used to set the sample size in advance, and investigators knew the group allocation.

Amplification of TCR beta CDR3 regions was carried out from RNA transcripts. For the first round of RT-PCR on the TCR CDR3, the HTBI primer set was used together with the Qiagen OneStep RT-PCR kit. The libraries were constructed in a second round of multiplex PCR and then size-selected and purified. Libraries were sequenced paired-end with 100 bp reads on an Illumina HiSeq2000. In the original analysis: Raw data were processed with SOAPnuke, discarding reads with adapters, uncalled bases, mean Phred below 15, or no exact constant-primer or identifier match. COPE v1.2.5 was used to merge high-quality paired reads, and clonotypes were defined as unique nucleotide sequences. MiTCR v1.1 was used to align clonotypes to the IMGT TRBV, TRBD and TRBJ reference segments. The analysis included only V-J combinations with a frequency above 0.0001, which together covered roughly 99% of the repertoires. The TCS score was defined as F50 (clonal expansion) divided by E x V (chaos), with BLOSUM62-based TCRdist calculated between CDR3 peptides within each V-J. Welch's t-statistics and random forest reduced 514 V-J features to about 13, which were used in a naive Bayes classifier (R e1071). TCRdb reprocessed the public reads (quality trimming at Q25 with fastp, clone calling with MiXCR) and kept in-frame beta chains. Each entry merges the rows of one CDR3 protein and shows their most common DNA and genes. The V and J calls, along with clone size, are taken from TCRdb and not from the paper's own processing. In all, the sample holds about 290,000 distinct CDR3 sequences, and approximately 18% of those were seen once. The leading ten clones occupy just under 40% of the sample.

In the ophthalmopathy patients, disease was moderately to severely active, with a Clinical Activity Score of 3 or more, a NOSPECS grade of 4 or more, and a duration of less than 3 months. Exclusion was applied to patients with uncontrolled infections, other autoimmune diseases, pregnancy or lactation. Diagnoses relied on clinical symptoms, serum thyroxine and TRAb, thyroid ultrasound and orbital computed tomography. PBMCs were separated from 10 ml of fresh peripheral blood using Ficoll-Paque density gradient centrifugation. Total RNA was extracted with Trizol reagent, and quality was checked on an Agilent 2100 Bioanalyzer. About this clonotype: It lacks a known antigen. One junction end does not reproduce the germline sequence, and a read error may be involved.

From the germline V gene (reference sequence), CDR1 is SGHAT and CDR2 is FQDESV. The CDR3 runs 14 amino acids, cysteine and phenylalanine included. Only the CDR3 DNA is retained, 42 bases long and in frame from the first base. The sequence was obtained from a man aged 45-60 years with Graves' ophthalmopathy. The sequenced sample consisted of blood. The chain is made from TRBV11-1 and TRBJ2-1; a tentative D match to TRBD1 spans 6 bases. The sequence in DNA is TGTGCCAGCAGCTCCCGGGACAAGTACAATGAGCAGCTCTTC. It specifies CASSSRDKYNEQLF. Full variable domain (CDR3 extended with the reference TRBV11-1 and TRBJ2-1 proteins): EAEVAQSPRYKITEKSQAVAFWCDPISGHATLYWYRQILGQGPELLVQFQDESVVDDSQLPKDRFSAERLKGVDSTLKIQPAELGDSAMYLCASSSRDKYNEQLFGPGTRLTVL.